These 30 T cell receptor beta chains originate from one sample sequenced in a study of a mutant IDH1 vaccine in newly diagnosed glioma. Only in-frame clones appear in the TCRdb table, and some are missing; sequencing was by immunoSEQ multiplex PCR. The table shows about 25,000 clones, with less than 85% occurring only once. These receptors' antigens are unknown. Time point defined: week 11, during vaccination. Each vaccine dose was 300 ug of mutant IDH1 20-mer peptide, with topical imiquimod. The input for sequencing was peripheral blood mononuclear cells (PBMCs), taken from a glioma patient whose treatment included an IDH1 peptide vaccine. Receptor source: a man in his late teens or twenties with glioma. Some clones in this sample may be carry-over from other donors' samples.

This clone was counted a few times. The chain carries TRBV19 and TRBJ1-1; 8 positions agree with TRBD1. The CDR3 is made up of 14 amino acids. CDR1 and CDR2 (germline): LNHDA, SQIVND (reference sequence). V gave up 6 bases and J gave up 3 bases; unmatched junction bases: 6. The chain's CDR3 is CASRHKQGDTEAFF. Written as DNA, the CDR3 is TGTGCCAGTAGGCACAAACAGGGGGACACTGAAGCTTTCTTT.

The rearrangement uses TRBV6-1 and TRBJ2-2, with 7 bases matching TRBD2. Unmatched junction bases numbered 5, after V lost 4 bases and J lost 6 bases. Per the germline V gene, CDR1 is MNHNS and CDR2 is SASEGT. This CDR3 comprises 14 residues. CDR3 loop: CASSGAGRAGELFF. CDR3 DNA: TGTGCCAGCAGTGGGGCAGGGAGGGCCGGGGAGCTGTTTTTT.

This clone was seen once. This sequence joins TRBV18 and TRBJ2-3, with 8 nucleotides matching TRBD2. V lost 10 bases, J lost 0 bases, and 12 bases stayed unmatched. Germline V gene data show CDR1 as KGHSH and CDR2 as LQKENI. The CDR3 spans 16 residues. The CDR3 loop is CATHAIAGTSTDTQYF. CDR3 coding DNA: TGTGCCACCCATGCGATAGCGGGAACTAGCACAGATACGCAGTATTTT.

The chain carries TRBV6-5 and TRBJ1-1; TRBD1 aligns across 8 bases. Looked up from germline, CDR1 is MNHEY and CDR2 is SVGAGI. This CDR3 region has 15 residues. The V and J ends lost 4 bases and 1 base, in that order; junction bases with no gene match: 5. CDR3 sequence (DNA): TGTGCCAGCAGTTCCTCCGGGACAGGGAACACTGAAGCTTTCTTT. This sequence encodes CASSSSGTGNTEAFF.

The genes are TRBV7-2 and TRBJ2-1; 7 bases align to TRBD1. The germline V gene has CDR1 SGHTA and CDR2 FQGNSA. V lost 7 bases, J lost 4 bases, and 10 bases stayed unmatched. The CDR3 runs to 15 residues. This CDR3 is CASTAVGQTYNEQFF. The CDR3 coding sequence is TGTGCCAGCACCGCAGTGGGACAGACATACAATGAGCAGTTCTTC.

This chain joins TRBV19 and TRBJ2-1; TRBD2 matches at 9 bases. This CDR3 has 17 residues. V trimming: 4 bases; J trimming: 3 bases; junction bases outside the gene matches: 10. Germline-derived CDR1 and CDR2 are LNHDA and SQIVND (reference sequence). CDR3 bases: TGTGCCAGTAGTAAAGGGACTAGCTTAGTAATCTACAATGAGCAGTTCTTC. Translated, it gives CASSKGTSLVIYNEQFF.

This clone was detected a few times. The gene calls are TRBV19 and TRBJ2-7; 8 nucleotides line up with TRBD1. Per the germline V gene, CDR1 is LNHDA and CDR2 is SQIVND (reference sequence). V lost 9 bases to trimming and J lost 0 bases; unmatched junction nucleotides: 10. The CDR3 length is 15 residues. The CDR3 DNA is TGTGCCAGCAACTCCTGGACAGGGCTCTCCTACGAGCAGTACTTC. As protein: CASNSWTGLSYEQYF.

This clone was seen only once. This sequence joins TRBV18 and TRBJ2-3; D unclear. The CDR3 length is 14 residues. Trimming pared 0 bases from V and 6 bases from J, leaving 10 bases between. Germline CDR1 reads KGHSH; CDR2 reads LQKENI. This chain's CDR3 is CASSPPSRWDTQYF. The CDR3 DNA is TGTGCCAGCTCACCACCGAGCCGCTGGGATACGCAGTATTTT.

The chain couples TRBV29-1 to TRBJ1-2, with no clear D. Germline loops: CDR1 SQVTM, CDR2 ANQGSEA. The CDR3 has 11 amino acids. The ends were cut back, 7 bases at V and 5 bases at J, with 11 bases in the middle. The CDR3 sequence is CSDEDVYGYTF. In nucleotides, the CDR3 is TGCAGCGACGAGGACGTATATGGCTACACCTTC. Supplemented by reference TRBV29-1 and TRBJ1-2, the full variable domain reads SAVISQKPSRDICQRGTSLTIQCQVDSQVTMMFWYRQQPGQSLTLIATANQGSEATYESGFVIDKFPISRPNLTFSTLTVSNMSPEDSSIYLCSDEDVYGYTFGSGTRLTVV.

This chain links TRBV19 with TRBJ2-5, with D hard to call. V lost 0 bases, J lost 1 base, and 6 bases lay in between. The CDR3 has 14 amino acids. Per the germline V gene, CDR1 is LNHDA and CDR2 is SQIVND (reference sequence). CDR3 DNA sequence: TGTGCCAGTAGTATAGATCACCTCCAAGAGACCCAGTACTTC. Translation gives CASSIDHLQETQYF.

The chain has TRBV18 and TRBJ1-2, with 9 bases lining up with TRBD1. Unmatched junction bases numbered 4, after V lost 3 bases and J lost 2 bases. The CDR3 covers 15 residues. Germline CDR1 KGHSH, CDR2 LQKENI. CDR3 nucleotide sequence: TGTGCCAGCTCACCGGACAGGGGCGGAAACTATGGCTACACCTTC. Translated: CASSPDRGGNYGYTF.

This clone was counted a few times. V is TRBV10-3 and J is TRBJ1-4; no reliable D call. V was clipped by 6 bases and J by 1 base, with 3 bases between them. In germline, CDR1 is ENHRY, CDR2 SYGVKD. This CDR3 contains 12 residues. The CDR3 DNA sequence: TGTGCCATCAGGGGAACTAATGAAAAACTGTTTTTT. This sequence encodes CAIRGTNEKLFF.

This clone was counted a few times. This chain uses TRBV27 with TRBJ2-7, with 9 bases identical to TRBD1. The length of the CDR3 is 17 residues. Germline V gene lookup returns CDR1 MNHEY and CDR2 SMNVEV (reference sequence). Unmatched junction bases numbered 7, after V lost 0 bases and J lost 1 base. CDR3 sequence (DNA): TGTGCCAGCAGTTTATCAGTGGACAGGGGACTATCCTACGAGCAGTACTTC. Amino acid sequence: CASSLSVDRGLSYEQYF.

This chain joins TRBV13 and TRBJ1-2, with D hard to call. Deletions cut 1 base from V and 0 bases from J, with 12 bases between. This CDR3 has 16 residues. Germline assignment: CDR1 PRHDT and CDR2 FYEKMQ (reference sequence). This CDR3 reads CASSLDGIQANYGYTF. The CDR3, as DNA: TGTGCCAGCAGCTTAGACGGGATCCAAGCTAACTATGGCTACACCTTC.

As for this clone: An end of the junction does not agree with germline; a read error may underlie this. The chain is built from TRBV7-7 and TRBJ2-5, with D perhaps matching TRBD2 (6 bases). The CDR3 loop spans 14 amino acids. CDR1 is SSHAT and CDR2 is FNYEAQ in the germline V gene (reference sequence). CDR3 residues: CASSLGGMGETQYF. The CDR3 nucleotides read TGTGCTAGCAGCTTAGGAGGGATGGGAGAGACCCAGTACTTC.

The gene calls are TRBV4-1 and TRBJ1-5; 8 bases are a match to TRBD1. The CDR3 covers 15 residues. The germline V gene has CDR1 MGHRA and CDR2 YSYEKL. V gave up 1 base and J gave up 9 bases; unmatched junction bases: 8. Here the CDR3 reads CASSQVTGGRGPQHF. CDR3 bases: TGCGCCAGCAGCCAAGTTACAGGGGGGCGAGGGCCCCAGCATTTT.

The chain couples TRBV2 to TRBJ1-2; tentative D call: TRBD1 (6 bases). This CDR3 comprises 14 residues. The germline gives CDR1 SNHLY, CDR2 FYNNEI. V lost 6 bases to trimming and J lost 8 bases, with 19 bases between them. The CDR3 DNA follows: TGTGCCAGCAGCTTCAGGATGGGGGCAACGGGCTACACCTTC. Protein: CASSFRMGATGYTF.

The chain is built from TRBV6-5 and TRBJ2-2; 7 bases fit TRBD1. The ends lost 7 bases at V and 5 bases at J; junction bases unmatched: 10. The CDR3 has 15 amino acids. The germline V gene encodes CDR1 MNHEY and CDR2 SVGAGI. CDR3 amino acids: CASTNRGRGTGELFF. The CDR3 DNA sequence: TGTGCCAGCACCAACAGGGGCAGGGGGACCGGGGAGCTGTTTTTT.

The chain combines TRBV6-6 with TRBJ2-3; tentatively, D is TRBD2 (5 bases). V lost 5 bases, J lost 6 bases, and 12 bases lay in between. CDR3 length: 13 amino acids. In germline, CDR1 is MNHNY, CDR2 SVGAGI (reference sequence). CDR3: CASSPRAPDTQYF. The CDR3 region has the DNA TGTGCCAGCAGTCCGCGGGCCCCGGATACGCAGTATTTT.

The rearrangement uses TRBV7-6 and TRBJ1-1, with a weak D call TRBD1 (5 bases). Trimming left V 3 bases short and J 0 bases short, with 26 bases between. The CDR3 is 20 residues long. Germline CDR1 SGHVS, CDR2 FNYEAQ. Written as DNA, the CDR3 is TGTGCCAGCAGCTTTGACCAAGATCCCTACCGACAGAGCTTGAACACTGAAGCTTTCTTT. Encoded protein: CASSFDQDPYRQSLNTEAFF.

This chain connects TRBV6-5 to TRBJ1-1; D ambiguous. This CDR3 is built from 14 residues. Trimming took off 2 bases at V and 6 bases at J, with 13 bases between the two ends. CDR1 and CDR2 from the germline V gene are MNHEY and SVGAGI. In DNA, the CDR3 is TGTGCCAGCAGTTACCATCAAGTTGGGGCTGAAGCTTTCTTT. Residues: CASSYHQVGAEAFF.

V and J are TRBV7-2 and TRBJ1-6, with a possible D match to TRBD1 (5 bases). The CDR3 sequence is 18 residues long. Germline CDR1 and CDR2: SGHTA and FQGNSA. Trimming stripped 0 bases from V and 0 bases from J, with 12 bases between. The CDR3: CASSLASQARSYNSPLHF. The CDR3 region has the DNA TGTGCCAGCAGCTTAGCGTCACAGGCCCGCTCCTATAATTCACCCCTCCACTTT.

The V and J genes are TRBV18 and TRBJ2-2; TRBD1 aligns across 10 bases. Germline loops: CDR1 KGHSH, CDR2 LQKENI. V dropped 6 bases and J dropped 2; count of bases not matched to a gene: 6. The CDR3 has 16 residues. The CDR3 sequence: CASSRDRGKNTGELFF. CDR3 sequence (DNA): TGTGCCAGCTCCCGGGACAGGGGCAAAAACACCGGGGAGCTGTTTTTT.

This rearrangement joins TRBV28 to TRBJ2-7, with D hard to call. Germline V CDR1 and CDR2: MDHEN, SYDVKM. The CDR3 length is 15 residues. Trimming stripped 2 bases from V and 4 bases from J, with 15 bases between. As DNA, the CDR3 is TGTGCCAGCAGTTTACGGTCGTCCAGTTCTTACGAGCAGTACTTC. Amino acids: CASSLRSSSSYEQYF.

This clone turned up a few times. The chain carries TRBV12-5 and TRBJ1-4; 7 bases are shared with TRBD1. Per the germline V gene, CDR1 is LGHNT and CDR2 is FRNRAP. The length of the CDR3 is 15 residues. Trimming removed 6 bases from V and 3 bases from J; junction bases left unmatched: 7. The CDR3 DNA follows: TGTGCTAGTGGGACCGGACAGGCCTCTAATGAAAAACTGTTTTTT. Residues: CASGTGQASNEKLFF. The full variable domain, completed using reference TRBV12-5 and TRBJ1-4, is DARVTQTPRHKVTEMGQEVTMRCQPILGHNTVFWYRQTMMQGLELLAYFRNRAPLDDSGMPKDRFSAEMPDATLATLKIQPSEPRDSAVYFCASGTGQASNEKLFFGSGTQLSVL.

CDR3 DNA sequence: TGTGCCAGCAGCTTAGGGTCGGAGGGCTTCTACAATGAGCAGTTCTTC. Translation gives CASSLGSEGFYNEQFF. V and J are TRBV7-8 and TRBJ2-1; D is possibly TRBD2 (6 bases). Deletions cut 1 base from V and 3 bases from J, with 13 bases between. The V gene's germline CDR1 is SGHVS and CDR2 FQNEAQ. The CDR3 extends over 16 amino acids.

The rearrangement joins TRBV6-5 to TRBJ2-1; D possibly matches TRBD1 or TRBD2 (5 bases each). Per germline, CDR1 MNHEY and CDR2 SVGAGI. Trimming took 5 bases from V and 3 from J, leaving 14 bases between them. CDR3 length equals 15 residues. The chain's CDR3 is CASSPRGVDYNEQFF. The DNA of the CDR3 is TGTGCCAGCAGTCCTCGGGGCGTGGACTACAATGAGCAGTTCTTC.

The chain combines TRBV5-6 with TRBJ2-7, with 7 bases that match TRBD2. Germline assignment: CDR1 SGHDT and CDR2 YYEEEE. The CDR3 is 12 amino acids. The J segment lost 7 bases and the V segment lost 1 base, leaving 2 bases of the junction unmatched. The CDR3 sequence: CASSLIGGEQYF. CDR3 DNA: TGTGCCAGCAGCTTGATCGGGGGGGAGCAGTACTTC.

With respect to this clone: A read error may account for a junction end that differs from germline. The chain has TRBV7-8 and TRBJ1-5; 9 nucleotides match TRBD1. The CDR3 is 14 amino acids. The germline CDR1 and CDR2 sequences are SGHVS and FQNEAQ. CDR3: CASSLDRGNQPQHF. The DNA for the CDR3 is TGTGCCAGCAGCTTGGACAGGGGCAACCAGCCCCAGCATTTT.

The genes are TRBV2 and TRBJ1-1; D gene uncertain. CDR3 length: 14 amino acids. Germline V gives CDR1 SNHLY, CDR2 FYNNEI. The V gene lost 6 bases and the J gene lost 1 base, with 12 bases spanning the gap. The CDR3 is CASRDFIGNTEAFF. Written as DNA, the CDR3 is TGTGCCAGCAGAGACTTTATCGGGAACACTGAAGCTTTCTTT.